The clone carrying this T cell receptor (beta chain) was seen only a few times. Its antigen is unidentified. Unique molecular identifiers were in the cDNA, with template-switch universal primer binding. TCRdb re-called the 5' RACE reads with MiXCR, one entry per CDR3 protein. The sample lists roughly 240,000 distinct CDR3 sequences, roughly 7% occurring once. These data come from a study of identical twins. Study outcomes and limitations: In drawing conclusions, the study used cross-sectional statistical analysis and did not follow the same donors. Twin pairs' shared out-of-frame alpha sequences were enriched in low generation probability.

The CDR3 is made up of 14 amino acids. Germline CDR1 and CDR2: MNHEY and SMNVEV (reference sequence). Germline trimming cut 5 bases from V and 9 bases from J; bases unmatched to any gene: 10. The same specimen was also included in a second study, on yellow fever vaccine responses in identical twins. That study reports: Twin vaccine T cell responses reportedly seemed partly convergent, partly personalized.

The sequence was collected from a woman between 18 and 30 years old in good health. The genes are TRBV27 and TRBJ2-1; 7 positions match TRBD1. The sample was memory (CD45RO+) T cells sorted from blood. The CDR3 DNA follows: TGTGCCAGCAGTGGGACAGTTACATGGAGTGAGCAGTTCTTC. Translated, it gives CASSGTVTWSEQFF.